The rows below give T cell receptor beta chains drawn from one sample of a study of Graves' ophthalmopathy and Graves' hyperthyroidism. From the multiplex PCR reads, TCRdb called clonotypes with MiXCR, one entry per CDR3 protein. The sample holds 300,000 to 350,000 distinct CDR3 sequences, roughly 15% seen once. Sequenced input: peripheral blood. All receptors derive from an adult man with Graves' ophthalmopathy. Each CDR3 is given with its conserved first and last residue. D genes are given only for firm matches. Where a row states a size, it is once, few, many or the class of an expanded clone; other rows omit it.

TRBJ2-3 | 16 | TRBD2 | TRBV10-3 | - | TGTGCCATCAGTGAGTCCGGACTAGCGGGCGGGGATACGCAGTATTTT | CAISESGLAGGDTQYF
TRBJ2-5 | 15 | - | TRBV19 | - | TGTGCCAGTAGTATGGAGGACGCTGGAGCGGAGACCCAGTACTTC | CASSMEDAGAETQYF
TRBJ2-5 | 14 | - | TRBV2 | many | TGTGCCAGCAGTGGCCGACAGGCTGTGGAGACCCAGTACTTC | CASSGRQAVETQYF
TRBJ2-7 | 13 | - | TRBV29-1 | many | TGCAGCGTTGACCCGGGGGGCGGCTACGAGCAGTACTTC | CSVDPGGGYEQYF
TRBJ1-1 | 15 | - | TRBV5-5 | many | TGTGCCAGCAACAACTGGGCAGTGATGAACACTGAAGCTTTCTTT | CASNNWAVMNTEAFF
TRBJ1-5 | 15 | TRBD1 | TRBV6-5 | many | TGTGCCAGCAGTTACTCGGGACAGGGCAATCAGCCCCAGCATTTT | CASSYSGQGNQPQHF
TRBJ2-7 | 19 | TRBD2 | TRBV4-1 | many | TGCGCCAGCAGCCACACGAGGTGGCCTAGCGGGGGTGAGGGCTACGAGCAGTACTTC | CASSHTRWPSGGEGYEQYF
TRBJ1-2 | 14 | - | TRBV6-2/TRBV6-3 | - | TGTGCCAGCAGAGGAGCGGCAGGACTCTATGGCTACACCTTC | CASRGAAGLYGYTF
TRBJ1-3 | 15 | - | TRBV12-3/TRBV12-4 | - | TGTGCCAGCAGTAGGACCCAATTCTCGGGAAACACCATATATTTT | CASSRTQFSGNTIYF
TRBJ2-7 | 15 | - | TRBV6-5 | many | TGTGCCAGCAGTTACGGCGCTTTCGGGTCCTACGAGCAGTACTTC | CASSYGAFGSYEQYF
TRBJ1-2 | 15 | - | TRBV4-2 | many | TGTGCCAGCAGCCAAGAGGGAGGCATATCCTATGGCTACACCTTC | CASSQEGGISYGYTF
TRBJ2-7 | 13 | - | TRBV2 | many | TGTGCCAGCAGGCGTCTTCGGGGTGACGAGCAGTACTTC | CASRRLRGDEQYF
TRBJ1-1 | 16 | - | TRBV6-1 | many | TGTGCCAGCAGTGAAAATACCGGGAATTGGAACACTGAAGCTTTCTTT | CASSENTGNWNTEAFF
TRBJ1-2 | 17 | - | TRBV11-2 | many | TGTGCCAGCAGCTTAGAGTCCCACACGAATTTTAACTATGGCTACACCTTC | CASSLESHTNFNYGYTF
TRBJ2-7 | 13 | TRBD2 | TRBV19 | - | TGTGCCAGTAGTAGGCGGGAGGACTACGAGCAGTACTTC | CASSRREDYEQYF
TRBJ2-7 | 14 | TRBD1 | TRBV6-1 | - | TGTGCCAGCGCACCGGGACAGGGGGCTTACGAGCAGTACTTC | CASAPGQGAYEQYF
TRBJ1-2 | 14 | - | TRBV4-1 | many | TGCGCCAGCAGCCAAGATCAGGATAACTATGGCTACACCTTC | CASSQDQDNYGYTF
TRBJ2-5 | 15 | - | TRBV24-1 | many | TGTGCCACCAGTGAAATACTACAGGGCCAAGAGACCCAGTACTTC | CATSEILQGQETQYF
TRBJ2-5 | 14 | - | TRBV7-2 | many | TGTGCCAGCAGCTTAGTCGGGAGAATGGAGACCCAGTACTTC | CASSLVGRMETQYF
TRBJ1-2 | 13 | - | TRBV12-3/TRBV12-4 | many | TGTGCCAGCAGTTTAGGGCCGATTTATGGCTACACCTTC | CASSLGPIYGYTF
TRBJ2-7 | 18 | TRBD2 | TRBV10-1 | many | TGCGCCAGCAGTGAGGCGACTAGCGGGGGTTCGCGGCCCTACGAGCAGTACTTC | CASSEATSGGSRPYEQYF
TRBJ2-6 | 16 | - | TRBV5-1 | - | TGCGCCAGCAGCTTGGCCCCGGGAACCGGGGCCAACGTCCTGACTTTC | CASSLAPGTGANVLTF
TRBJ2-3 | 16 | TRBD2 | TRBV3-1 | many | TGTGCCAGCAGCCAGCGCACTAGCGGGTCCACAGATACGCAGTATTTT | CASSQRTSGSTDTQYF
TRBJ2-2 | 14 | - | TRBV6-2/TRBV6-3 | many | TGTGCCAGCGGTTACCAGACCCAAACCGGGGAGCTGTTTTTT | CASGYQTQTGELFF
TRBJ2-2 | 16 | - | TRBV18 | - | TGTGCCAGCTCACCACCTACAGGACCTCCAACCGGGGAGCTGTTTTTT | CASSPPTGPPTGELFF
TRBJ2-2 | 14 | - | TRBV6-1 | - | TGTGCCAGCATATTGACGGGGAACACCGGGGAGCTGTTTTTT | CASILTGNTGELFF
TRBJ1-3 | 16 | - | TRBV6-5 | many | TGTGCCAGCAGTTACTCCGGCATTAGCTCTGGAAACACCATATATTTT | CASSYSGISSGNTIYF
TRBJ1-5 | 15 | TRBD1 | TRBV12-3/TRBV12-4 | many | TGTGCCAGCAGTCCCAGGACAGGGAACTATCAGCCCCAGCATTTT | CASSPRTGNYQPQHF
TRBJ1-2 | 18 | - | TRBV15 | many | TGTGCCACCAGCAGAGCCACCGGGGGCAGAGTGTTGAACTATGGCTACACCTTC | CATSRATGGRVLNYGYTF
TRBJ2-5 | 13 | TRBD2 | TRBV29-1 | many | TGCAGCGTTGAACTAGCGGGAGGCCAGACCCAGTACTTC | CSVELAGGQTQYF
TRBJ2-5 | 12 | - | TRBV5-1 | many | TGCGCCAGCAGCTTGAATGTCGAGACCCAGTACTTC | CASSLNVETQYF
TRBJ1-1 | 16 | - | TRBV3-1 | many | TGTGCCAGCAGCCAAGATCTATGGGGGGCCGGCACTGAAGCTTTCTTT | CASSQDLWGAGTEAFF
TRBJ2-7 | 12 | - | TRBV30 | many | TGTGCCTGGAGTGTAGAACCTTACGAGCAGTACTTC | CAWSVEPYEQYF
TRBJ1-2 | 13 | - | TRBV19 | many | TGTGTTTCATCGCAGGGATTTGGGTATGGCTACACCTTC | CVSSQGFGYGYTF
TRBJ2-5 | 13 | TRBD2 | TRBV11-2 | many | TGTGCCAGCAGCGACGGGGGGGAAGAGACCCAGTACTTC | CASSDGGEETQYF
TRBJ2-7 | 14 | - | TRBV20-1 | - | TGCAGTGCTATAGATCGACGAGGTCTTTGGGAGCAGTACTTC | CSAIDRRGLWEQYF
TRBJ2-6 | 14 | - | TRBV11-2 | many | TGTGCCAGCAGCCGGCTCTCTGGGGCCAACGTCCTGACTTTC | CASSRLSGANVLTF
TRBJ2-7 | 14 | - | TRBV20-1 | - | TGCAGTGCTAGAGGGCAGTTCAGCTCCTACGAGCAGTACTTC | CSARGQFSSYEQYF
TRBJ2-5 | 15 | TRBD2 | TRBV12-3/TRBV12-4 | - | TGTGCCAGCAGTTTCCGAGCGGGGGTTCAAGAGACCCAGTACTTC | CASSFRAGVQETQYF
TRBJ1-6 | 14 | - | TRBV6-2/TRBV6-3 | many | TGTGCCAGCAGTCGACAGCTAAATAATTCACCCCTCCACTTT | CASSRQLNNSPLHF
TRBJ1-1 | 15 | TRBD1 | TRBV29-1 | many | TGCAGCGTTGAGAAGGACAGGGGGGACAACACTGAAGCTTTCTTT | CSVEKDRGDNTEAFF
TRBJ2-7 | 17 | TRBD1 | TRBV6-9 | many | TGTGCCGGCTACCCCGGGGACAGGGGGCTAGGCTCCTACGAGCAGTACTTC | CAGYPGDRGLGSYEQYF
TRBJ2-5 | 13 | - | TRBV12-3/TRBV12-4 | many | TGTGCCAGCAGTTCAGGGGTGTATGAGACCCAGTACTTC | CASSSGVYETQYF